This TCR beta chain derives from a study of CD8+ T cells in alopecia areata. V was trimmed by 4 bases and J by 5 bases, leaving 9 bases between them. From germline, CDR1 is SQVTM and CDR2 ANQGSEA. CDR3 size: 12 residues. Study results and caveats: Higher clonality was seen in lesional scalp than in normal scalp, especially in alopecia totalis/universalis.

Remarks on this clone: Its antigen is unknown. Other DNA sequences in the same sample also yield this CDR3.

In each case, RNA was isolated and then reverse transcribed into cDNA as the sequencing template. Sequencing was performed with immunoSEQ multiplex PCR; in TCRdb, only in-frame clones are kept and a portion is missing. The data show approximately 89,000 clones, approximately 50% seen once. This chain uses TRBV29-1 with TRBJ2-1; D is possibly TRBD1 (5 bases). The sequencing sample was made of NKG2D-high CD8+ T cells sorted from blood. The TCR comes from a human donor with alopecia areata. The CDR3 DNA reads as TGCAGCGTTGTACAGGCCAACAATGAGCAGTTCTTC. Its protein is CSVVQANNEQFF.